The present T cell receptor beta chain was sequenced within a study of blood T cell repertoires in COVID-19. In the study overall: Italy, Spain and the United States were the sources of the convalescent and acute COVID-19 samples. From T cells, B-cell-depleted T cells, or PBMCs came the material, which was cDNA or gDNA.

In the original analysis: Using reference gene primer amplification, nucleated cell counts were estimated. Libraries were prepared by immunoSEQ multiplex PCR; TCRdb keeps only in-frame clonotypes and omits some of them. V, J and clone size derive from that table, while D and trimming were established from the DNA sequence. The sample contains about 59,000 clones, approximately 83% of which appear only once. V dropped 6 bases and J dropped 5 bases, with 10 bases sitting between them. CDR3 length equals 12 residues. Germline CDR1 and CDR2: KGHSH and LQKENI. With respect to this clone: Other nucleotide sequences from this sample produce the same CDR3.

This sequence joins TRBV18 and TRBJ1-1, with D tentatively TRBD1 (6 bases). This receptor was obtained from a woman aged 80 or over with acute or convalescent COVID-19. Sequenced input: peripheral blood. The CDR3 protein is CASSPQGTEAFF. CDR3 DNA sequence: TGTGCCAGCTCCCCCCAGGGGACTGAAGCTTTCTTT.